This T cell receptor (beta chain) originates from a study of response to subunit inactivated influenza vaccine. Study-wide results and limits: That few new T cells are recruited by each seasonal influenza vaccination was the authors' suggestion.

As regards this clonotype: Its matching antigen is unknown.

TCRdb reprocessed the RT-PCR reads via MiXCR and lists one record per CDR3 protein. The data show under 950,000 distinct CDR3 sequences, about 20% seen once. Germline CDR1 is DFQATT and CDR2 is SNEGSKA (reference sequence). The CDR3 covers 12 residues. The ends were cut back, 6 bases at V and 4 bases at J, with 12 bases in the middle. This clonotype was obtained from a man in his forties or fifties who received an inactivated influenza vaccine. The V and J genes are TRBV20-1 and TRBJ1-2; no clear D gene. Material: PBMCs from blood, obtained roughly 5 days after vaccination. Here the CDR3 reads CSAPKYPYGYTF. The CDR3 nucleotides are TGCAGTGCCCCGAAATACCCCTATGGCTACACCTTC.